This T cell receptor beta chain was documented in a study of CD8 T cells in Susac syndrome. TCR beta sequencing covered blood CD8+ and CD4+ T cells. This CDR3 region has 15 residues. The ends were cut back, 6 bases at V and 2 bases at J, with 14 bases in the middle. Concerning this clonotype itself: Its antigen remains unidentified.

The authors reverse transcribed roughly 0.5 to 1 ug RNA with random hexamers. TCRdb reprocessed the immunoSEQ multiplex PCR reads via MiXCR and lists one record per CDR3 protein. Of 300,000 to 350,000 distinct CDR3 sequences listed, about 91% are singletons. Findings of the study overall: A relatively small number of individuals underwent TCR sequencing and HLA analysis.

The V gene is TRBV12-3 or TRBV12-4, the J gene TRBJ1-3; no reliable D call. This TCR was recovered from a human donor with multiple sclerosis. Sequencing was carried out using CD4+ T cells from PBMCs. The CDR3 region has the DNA TGTGCCAGCAGCCCGACACTGGGAGCTGGAAACACCATATATTTT. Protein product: CASSPTLGAGNTIYF.